Each of the 29 T cell receptor beta chains below was sequenced from the same sample in a study of T-cell reconstitution after alpha-beta-depleted transplantation in children. Unique molecular identifiers were used in preparing the TCRbeta library. One entry per CDR3 protein results from TCRdb running MiXCR on the PCR reads. The table has hundreds of thousands of distinct CDR3 sequences, roughly 17% seen once. The specimen was PBMCs from the stem cell graft donor, collected from the stem cell graft. All receptors come from a human donor who donated a stem cell graft to a child with acute myeloid leukemia.

The chain combines TRBV7-2 with TRBJ2-5, with 7 bases aligning to TRBD1. The junction had 17 bases not matched to a gene; V was cut back by 0 bases and J by 4 bases. This CDR3 has 19 amino acids. Germline V CDR1 and CDR2: SGHTA, FQGNSA. This chain's CDR3 is CASSLAVFIETGKGETQYF. CDR3 nucleotides: TGTGCCAGCAGCTTAGCGGTATTTATTGAGACAGGGAAGGGAGAGACCCAGTACTTC.

This clonotype was recorded a few times. The rearrangement links TRBV7-3 to TRBJ1-6; no clear D. The germline CDR1 and CDR2 sequences are SGHTA and FQGTGA. The length of the CDR3 is 14 residues. The ends were cut back, 2 bases at V and 7 bases at J, with 9 bases in the middle. The CDR3 DNA reads as TGTGCCAGCAGCTTATCCGGACCCAATTCACCCCTCCACTTT. It specifies CASSLSGPNSPLHF.

This clonotype was counted many times. The chain recombines TRBV5-6 with TRBJ2-7; 9 positions match TRBD1. Germline V lookup: CDR1 SGHDT, CDR2 YYEEEE. With V trimmed by 3 bases and J by 3 bases, 7 bases remained unmatched. CDR3 length: 15 amino acids. CDR3 nucleotides: TGTGCCAGCAGCTCCATCCGGGACAGGGACTACGAGCAGTACTTC. As protein: CASSSIRDRDYEQYF.

Concerning this clonotype itself: This may come from a read error, since a much larger clone is one base off. This chain joins TRBV20-1 and TRBJ2-5; the D gene is possibly TRBD2 (6 bases). V lost 3 bases to trimming and J lost 3 bases, with 20 bases between them. The CDR3 runs 16 residues. Germline CDR1 reads DFQATT; CDR2 reads SNEGSKA (reference sequence). CDR3: CSASDQGGAVKETQYF. Here the CDR3 DNA reads TGCAGTGCTAGCGATCAGGGCGGGGCCGTGAAAGAGACCCAGTACTTC.

This clonotype was seen at least ten times. The V gene is TRBV20-1, the J gene TRBJ1-5; no clear D gene. V gave up 0 bases and J gave up 3 bases, with 9 bases separating them. This CDR3 spans 14 amino acids. CDR1 is DFQATT and CDR2 is SNEGSKA in the germline V gene (reference sequence). The CDR3 is CSARESGTNQPQHF. In DNA, the CDR3 is TGCAGTGCTAGAGAAAGCGGAACCAATCAGCCCCAGCATTTT.

This clonotype was seen many times. This sequence joins TRBV20-1 and TRBJ1-2; no clear D gene. V was pared by 4 bases and J by 0 bases, with 9 bases between. This CDR3 has 13 residues. Germline CDR1 is DFQATT and CDR2 is SNEGSKA (reference sequence). The CDR3 sequence: CSAKGPANYGYTF. The CDR3 coding sequence is TGCAGTGCTAAAGGACCTGCTAACTATGGCTACACCTTC.

In its sample, this clonotype was seen many times. This chain joins TRBV15 and TRBJ1-3; TRBD1 might be the D (5 bases). The CDR3 covers 17 residues. Germline V gene lookup returns CDR1 LNHNV and CDR2 YYDKDF (reference sequence). V lost 2 bases and J lost 0, with 14 bases in between. In DNA, the CDR3 is TGTGCCACCAGCAGACGTTCCGTGGGGGTCTCTGGAAACACCATATATTTT. As protein: CATSRRSVGVSGNTIYF.

On this clonotype itself: No conserved phenylalanine or tryptophan is present at the end of the CDR3, so a read error is the likely explanation. The J gene is TRBJ2-6, the V gene TRBV20-1; no firm D call. This CDR3 has 14 residues. Germline-derived CDR1 and CDR2 are DFQATT and SNEGSKA (reference sequence). Trimming took 3 bases from V and 0 from J, leaving 6 bases between them. The CDR3 region is CSASDGSGANVLTS. The CDR3, as DNA: TGCAGTGCTAGCGACGGCTCTGGGGCCAACGTCCTGACTTCC.

This clonotype was recorded a few times. The chain uses TRBV15 and TRBJ1-2; D remains unclear. CDR1 and CDR2 (germline): LNHNV, YYDKDF (reference sequence). The CDR3 spans 12 residues. V was shortened by 0 bases and J by 11 bases, with 10 bases between the two germline ends. CDR3 in amino acids: CATSRDVLWYTF. CDR3 sequence (DNA): TGTGCCACCAGCAGAGACGTCCTTTGGTACACCTTC.

This clonotype was seen at least ten times. The gene calls are TRBV25-1 and TRBJ1-1; D call uncertain. CDR1 MGHDK and CDR2 SYGVNS come from the germline V gene. This CDR3 spans 13 amino acids. Trimming took 10 bases from V and 7 from J, leaving 19 bases between them. CDR3 bases: TGTGCCACCCGGGAGAGGGCGGGAGATGAAGCTTTCTTT. As protein: CATRERAGDEAFF.

V usage is TRBV7-2 and J usage is TRBJ2-1; unclear D gene. In germline, CDR1 is SGHTA, CDR2 FQGNSA. V dropped 5 bases and J dropped 0 bases, with 11 bases sitting between them. The CDR3 has 15 amino acids. The DNA of the CDR3 is TGTGCCAGCAGCATCGGGCAGCGCTCCTACAATGAGCAGTTCTTC. Translating it yields CASSIGQRSYNEQFF.

This clonotype was found a few times. The V gene is TRBV20-1, the J gene TRBJ2-2; TRBD2 is a possible D gene (7 bases). The CDR3 consists of 15 residues. Germline V gives CDR1 DFQATT, CDR2 SNEGSKA (reference sequence). Trimming cost V 5 bases and J 5 bases, with 18 bases left between them. The chain's CDR3 is CSAPLGGGRTGELFF. In DNA, the CDR3 is TGCAGTGCTCCTTTGGGGGGGGGCCGGACCGGGGAGCTGTTTTTT.

This clonotype was counted ten times or more. The rearrangement joins TRBV12-3 or TRBV12-4 to TRBJ2-7; D may correspond to TRBD1 or TRBD2 (6 bases each). The CDR3 extends over 13 amino acids. The ends were cut back, 11 bases at V and 5 bases at J, with 19 bases in the middle. CDR3 in DNA: TGTGCCTGCGGTTCGGGGGCCCAGGACGAGCAGTACTTC. It specifies CACGSGAQDEQYF.

This clonotype was observed at least ten times. The chain has TRBV29-1 and TRBJ2-3, with TRBD2 identical over 7 bases. The CDR3 consists of 13 residues. With 7 bases clipped from V and 5 bases from J, the junction kept 9 bases outside the gene matches. The germline CDR1 and CDR2 sequences are SQVTM and ANQGSEA. In nucleotides, the CDR3 is TGCAGCGCCCAAGCGGGACCTTTAGATACGCAGTATTTT. The encoded protein is CSAQAGPLDTQYF.

This clonotype has at least ten counts. This rearrangement joins TRBV20-1 to TRBJ1-1, with 8 bases that match TRBD1. In germline, CDR1 is DFQATT, CDR2 SNEGSKA (reference sequence). This CDR3 is built from 14 residues. V was clipped by 3 bases and J by 6 bases; unmatched bases: 9. The CDR3 bases are TGCAGTGCTAGTGGACAGGGCCCCGGACCTGAAGCTTTCTTT. Its translation: CSASGQGPGPEAFF.

J is TRBJ2-2 and V is TRBV6-2 or TRBV6-3, with 8 nucleotides matching TRBD1. With 5 bases clipped from V and 1 base from J, the junction kept 9 bases outside the gene matches. CDR1 is MNHEY and CDR2 is SVGEGT in the germline V gene. This CDR3 is 17 amino acids long. CDR3 protein: CASSRTGIGVNTGELFF. The CDR3 bases are TGTGCCAGCAGTCGGACAGGGATCGGTGTGAACACCGGGGAGCTGTTTTTT.

Many counts were recorded for this clonotype. The chain employs TRBV29-1 and TRBJ2-3; 10 bases are shared with TRBD2. There are 15 residues in the CDR3. V lost 6 bases to trimming and J lost 0 bases; unmatched junction nucleotides: 6. Per germline, CDR1 SQVTM and CDR2 ANQGSEA. The CDR3 bases are TGCAGCGTCGAAACTAGCGGGGCCAGCACAGATACGCAGTATTTT. This translates into CSVETSGASTDTQYF.

This clonotype was seen repeatedly, ten times or more. The V gene is TRBV20-1, the J gene TRBJ1-2; D is uncertain. The CDR3 consists of 13 residues. V was pared by 3 bases and J by 2 bases, with 10 bases between. Germline V CDR1 and CDR2: DFQATT, SNEGSKA (reference sequence). The DNA for the CDR3 is TGCAGTGCTAGTCACACGGGGAACTATGGCTACACCTTC. It encodes CSASHTGNYGYTF.

This clonotype was seen more than once but under ten times. The gene calls are TRBV18 and TRBJ1-1; D perhaps matches TRBD1 (6 bases). Per the germline V gene, CDR1 is KGHSH and CDR2 is LQKENI. V dropped 3 bases and J dropped 4 bases, with 21 bases sitting between them. The CDR3 spans 17 residues. The CDR3 DNA reads TGTGCCAGCTCACCCATGGGCACAGGGTCGGTTATCACTGAAGCTTTCTTT. The encoded protein is CASSPMGTGSVITEAFF.

This clonotype was observed many times. The V and J genes are TRBV12-3 or TRBV12-4 and TRBJ2-1; no clear D. The CDR3 consists of 15 residues. V was pared by 4 bases and J by 2 bases, with 12 bases between. DNA for the CDR3: TGTGCCAGCAGTTCCCTTGAGGTCCCCTACAATGAGCAGTTCTTC. Protein: CASSSLEVPYNEQFF.

This clonotype was detected many times. This chain joins TRBV20-1 and TRBJ2-5; no clear D gene. Deletions cut 6 bases from V and 4 bases from J, with 21 bases between. The CDR3 is 15 residues long. Germline V gives CDR1 DFQATT, CDR2 SNEGSKA (reference sequence). The CDR3 coding sequence is TGCAGTGCCATTAATAATAGAGGCTTGAGAGAGACCCAGTACTTC. Translating gives CSAINNRGLRETQYF.

This clonotype was seen repeatedly, ten times or more. This sequence joins TRBV20-1 and TRBJ1-6; possible D gene TRBD1, 5 bases. The CDR3 totals 14 residues. CDR1 is DFQATT and CDR2 is SNEGSKA in the germline V gene (reference sequence). V was clipped by 4 bases and J by 6 bases, with 13 bases between them. This CDR3 is CSANQGPTNSPLHF. The CDR3 region has the DNA TGCAGTGCTAATCAGGGACCTACTAATTCACCCCTCCACTTT.

This rearrangement joins TRBV20-1 to TRBJ2-4; D possibly uses TRBD1 or TRBD2 (5 bases each). In germline, CDR1 is DFQATT, CDR2 SNEGSKA (reference sequence). Trimming pared 0 bases from V and 6 bases from J, leaving 15 bases between. This CDR3 is 15 amino acids long. The CDR3 region is CSARDRVGGPNIQYF. The DNA for the CDR3 is TGCAGTGCTAGAGATCGGGTTGGGGGTCCAAACATTCAGTACTTC.

The table lists this clonotype with many counts. V usage is TRBV20-1 and J usage is TRBJ1-5; D unclear. The CDR3 extends over 13 amino acids. The germline V gene encodes CDR1 DFQATT and CDR2 SNEGSKA (reference sequence). Trimming pared 6 bases from V and 6 bases from J, leaving 15 bases between. The DNA for the CDR3 is TGCAGTGCCCAGGAGGAGGGTAGTCAGCCCCAGCATTTT. Its protein product is CSAQEEGSQPQHF.

This clonotype was detected ten times or more. J is TRBJ2-5 and V is TRBV29-1, with 9 bases aligning to TRBD2. The germline V gene has CDR1 SQVTM and CDR2 ANQGSEA. Trimming cost V 7 bases and J 2 bases; bases outside gene matches: 5. CDR3 length: 13 residues. CDR3 sequence: CSAGSGGQETQYF. The CDR3 DNA is TGCAGCGCCGGTAGCGGGGGACAAGAGACCCAGTACTTC.

This sequence joins TRBV20-1 and TRBJ2-3; D is unresolved. Trimming cost V 7 bases and J 1 base, with 9 bases left between them. The length of the CDR3 is 12 residues. Germline CDR1 is DFQATT and CDR2 is SNEGSKA (reference sequence). CDR3 in DNA: TGCAGTGGAAGCCGGGGCACAGATACGCAGTATTTT. Translating gives CSGSRGTDTQYF.

This clonotype has more than one count but fewer than ten. This chain links TRBV20-1 with TRBJ1-1, with TRBD1 as a possible D gene (6 bases). This CDR3 spans 14 amino acids. The V gene's germline CDR1 is DFQATT and CDR2 SNEGSKA (reference sequence). The V end was cut by 5 bases, the J end by 5 bases, with 18 bases between. Written as DNA, the CDR3 is TGCAGTGCTCCTCAATCACAGGGAGGGACTGAAGCTTTCTTT. As protein: CSAPQSQGGTEAFF.

The chain employs TRBV9 and TRBJ2-2; no reliable D call. V was cut by 0 bases and J by 2 bases, with 5 bases left in between. The germline V gene encodes CDR1 SGDLS and CDR2 YYNGEE. This CDR3 has 14 amino acids. The CDR3, as DNA: TGTGCCAGCAGCGTAGAGGGTAACACCGGGGAGCTGTTTTTT. It is translated as CASSVEGNTGELFF.

This clonotype was observed at least ten times. The chain links TRBV20-1 to TRBJ2-2; perhaps TRBD1 as D (6 bases). CDR1 and CDR2 (germline): DFQATT, SNEGSKA (reference sequence). The CDR3 is made up of 13 amino acids. V shed 3 bases and J shed 3 bases, with 8 bases lying between them. CDR3 sequence (DNA): TGCAGTGCTAGGGGGGCGTACACCGGGGAGCTGTTTTTT. Translation: CSARGAYTGELFF.